This T cell receptor beta chain was profiled in a study of CD8 T cells in ankylosing spondylitis. Findings of the study overall: Certain motif variants had earlier been reported in reactive arthritis synovial fluid and blood. Disease-linked clones were CD8+ and relatively rare in peripheral blood. Ankylosing spondylitis blood appeared to carry a characteristic TCR beta motif of roughly eight highly homologous variants. Disease-linked clones reportedly concentrated significantly in matched ankylosing spondylitis synovial fluid.

Libraries of TCR beta came from quantitative 5'-RACE with molecular barcodes. TCRdb itself ran the 5' RACE reads through MiXCR, one entry per CDR3 protein. The sample holds more than 650,000 distinct CDR3 sequences; roughly 10% are singletons and the top ten take roughly 0.51%. Of note for this clonotype: No antigen is known for it.

The CDR3 has 17 amino acids. V trimming: 0 bases; J trimming: 5 bases; junction bases outside the gene matches: 7. The material sequenced was blood, either unsorted or a sorted T cell fraction (not recorded which). The TCR originated in a male donor with ankylosing spondylitis. The genes are TRBV23-1 and TRBJ2-2, with 9 positions matching TRBD1. TRBV23-1 belongs to the ORF category, with a function that is uncertain. The CDR3 DNA is TGCGCCAGCAGTCAATCGAAGGGACAGGGCAAGACCGGGGAGCTGTTTTTT. The encoded protein is CASSQSKGQGKTGELFF.